Reported below is one T cell receptor (beta chain). This table comes from immunoSEQ multiplex PCR, and its TCRdb copy is limited to in-frame clones, with some not included. Of hundreds of thousands of clones in the sample, 80% to 90% were seen once. The sample is drawn from a study of cytomegalovirus exposure and HLA in healthy donors. This clonotype was sampled from a woman under 30 in good health and CMV-seropositive. The source material was PBMCs.

The CDR3 spells CASSLGRVKQPQHF. The CDR3, as DNA: TGTGCCAGCAGCTTAGGGAGGGTTAAGCAGCCCCAGCATTTT. The gene calls are TRBV7-8 and TRBJ1-5; no clear D. Germline assignment: CDR1 SGHVS and CDR2 FQNEAQ. V dropped 1 base and J dropped 7 bases, with 11 bases sitting between them. This CDR3 comprises 14 residues.